The 16 T cell receptor beta chains given below trace back to one sample, sequenced in a study of T cell changes during pregnancy in multiple sclerosis. The assay was immunoSEQ multiplex PCR, and TCRdb's table has in-frame clones only and misses some. Here the sample spans around 29,000 clones, roughly nine tenths being singletons. The sample consisted of CD8+ T cells from peripheral blood mononuclear cells, taken before pregnancy. These receptors were taken from a female donor with multiple sclerosis, enrolled in a pregnancy study.

The V gene is TRBV28, the J gene TRBJ2-2, with 11 bases matching TRBD1. The V gene end was trimmed by 5 bases and the J gene end by 7 bases; junction bases not matched to a gene: 6. Germline V gene lookup returns CDR1 MDHEN and CDR2 SYDVKM. CDR3 length: 15 amino acids. The CDR3 DNA reads TGTGCCAGCAGTCCCCGGACAGGGGGCATCGGGGAGCTGTTTTTT. The encoded protein is CASSPRTGGIGELFF.

The chain has TRBV7-9 and TRBJ2-7; TRBD1 is a possible D gene (6 bases). V was cut by 5 bases and J by 3 bases, with 14 bases left in between. This CDR3 is built from 14 residues. CDR1 is SEHNR and CDR2 is FQNEAQ in the germline V gene (reference sequence). CDR3 bases: TGTGCCAGCAGCCGTCCACAGGGCGGCTACGAGCAGTACTTC. Protein product: CASSRPQGGYEQYF.

The chain carries TRBV28 and TRBJ2-7, with a weak D call TRBD2 (6 bases). The CDR3 contains 15 residues. V gave up 5 bases and J gave up 3 bases, with 17 bases separating them. Germline lookup yields CDR1 MDHEN and CDR2 SYDVKM. The CDR3, as DNA: TGTGCCAGCAGTGACGACTTAAGTAGCGGCTACGAGCAGTACTTC. Translation gives CASSDDLSSGYEQYF.

V usage is TRBV2 and J usage is TRBJ1-2; TRBD1 matches at 10 bases. The J segment lost 8 bases and the V segment lost 0 bases, leaving 6 bases of the junction unmatched. The CDR3 contains 15 residues. Germline CDR1 reads SNHLY; CDR2 reads FYNNEI. CDR3 nucleotides: TGTGCCAGCAGTGAAGCGGGGGGACAGGGGAGCGGCTACACCTTC. Protein: CASSEAGGQGSGYTF.

V is TRBV9 and J is TRBJ2-5; unclear D gene. CDR1 and CDR2 from the germline V gene are SGDLS and YYNGEE. The CDR3 has 13 residues. V was cut by 4 bases and J by 2 bases, with 9 bases left in between. In DNA, the CDR3 is TGTGCCAGCAGCCCACCCGGTCAAGAGACCCAGTACTTC. Amino acids: CASSPPGQETQYF.

The chain joins TRBV9 to TRBJ1-1; weak D call: TRBD1 (6 bases). V lost 4 bases to trimming and J lost 5 bases, with 12 bases between them. The CDR3 sequence is 13 residues long. Germline lookup yields CDR1 SGDLS and CDR2 YYNGEE. This CDR3 reads CASSSYQGTEAFF. CDR3 nucleotides: TGTGCCAGCAGCTCGTATCAGGGGACTGAAGCTTTCTTT.

The chain combines TRBV7-9 with TRBJ2-1; 7 positions match TRBD2. Per germline, CDR1 SEHNR and CDR2 FQNEAQ (reference sequence). The CDR3 runs to 11 residues. The ends lost 3 bases at V and 15 bases at J; junction bases unmatched: 5. The DNA of the CDR3 is TGTGCCAGCAGCTTGGCGGGAGTGGGGTTCTTC. Amino acid sequence: CASSLAGVGFF. Based on the CDR3 plus reference TRBV7-9 and TRBJ2-1, the full variable domain is DTGVSQNPRHKITKRGQNVTFRCDPISEHNRLYWYRQTLGQGPEFLTYFQNEAQLEKSRLLSDRFSAERPKGSFSTLEIQRTEQGDSAMYLCASSLAGVGFFGPGTRLTVL.

This clone was seen just once. V and J are TRBV5-1 and TRBJ2-1; the match to TRBD2 covers 7 bases. V gave up 4 bases and J gave up 7 bases; unmatched junction bases: 5. The germline gives CDR1 SGHRS, CDR2 YFSETQ. The CDR3 runs to 13 residues. The CDR3 bases are TGCGCCAGCAGCCCCGGGGGGTGGAATGAGCAGTTCTTC. This translates into CASSPGGWNEQFF.

The chain has TRBV7-9 and TRBJ2-5; D is perhaps TRBD1 (6 bases). Per germline, CDR1 SEHNR and CDR2 FQNEAQ (reference sequence). The CDR3 extends over 14 amino acids. The germline V and J ends were trimmed by 5 bases and 0 bases, with 10 bases remaining between them. DNA for the CDR3: TGTGCCAGCAGCCGGGACACGAACCAAGAGACCCAGTACTTC. This codes for CASSRDTNQETQYF.

This chain uses TRBV30 with TRBJ1-5, with 10 bases that match TRBD1. Germline V gene lookup returns CDR1 GTSNPN and CDR2 SVGIG (reference sequence). The CDR3 is 14 residues long. With V trimmed by 3 bases and J by 5 bases, 4 bases remained unmatched. CDR3 DNA sequence: TGTGCCTGGAGCGCCGGGACAGGGGATCAGCCCCAGCATTTT. This sequence encodes CAWSAGTGDQPQHF.

The chain employs TRBV7-8 and TRBJ2-6; D unresolved. The CDR3 covers 20 residues. Trimming shortened V by 5 bases and J by 4 bases, and 27 bases separated the two germline ends. The germline CDR1 and CDR2 sequences are SGHVS and FQNEAQ. CDR3 coding DNA: TGTGCCAGCAGCCCGATGGTGGCCATCGAGGCCTCTGGAGGGGCCAACGTCCTGACTTTC. Translation: CASSPMVAIEASGGANVLTF.

CDR3 bases: TGTGCCAGCAGCTTCCCCCAAGAAGCCCCGAACACTGAAGCTTTCTTT. This sequence encodes CASSFPQEAPNTEAFF. V gene TRBV7-6 combines with J gene TRBJ1-1; D gene ambiguous. This CDR3 spans 16 amino acids. Trimming stripped 3 bases from V and 1 base from J, with 15 bases between. The V gene's germline CDR1 is SGHVS and CDR2 FNYEAQ.

The chain has TRBV27 and TRBJ2-1, with 8 bases lining up with TRBD1. J lost 8 bases, V lost 2 bases, and 2 bases had no gene match. This CDR3 is built from 13 residues. The germline V gene encodes CDR1 MNHEY and CDR2 SMNVEV (reference sequence). CDR3 region: CASSLDRGYEQFF. The CDR3 DNA sequence: TGTGCCAGCAGTTTAGACAGGGGTTATGAGCAGTTCTTC.

The table lists this clone with a count of one. This CDR3 is CASSPGGAGYTF. The CDR3 nucleotides read TGTGCCAGCAGTCCAGGGGGCGCAGGCTACACCTTC. This sequence joins TRBV27 and TRBJ1-2, with 8 bases that match TRBD1. There are 12 residues in the CDR3. Germline V CDR1 and CDR2: MNHEY, SMNVEV (reference sequence). The junction had 4 bases not matched to a gene; V was cut back by 5 bases and J by 8 bases.

The chain employs TRBV5-1 and TRBJ2-7, with a possible D match to TRBD2 (6 bases). V lost 2 bases and J 4 bases, leaving 7 bases between the germline ends. CDR1 is SGHRS, CDR2 YFSETQ, per germline. The CDR3 extends over 12 amino acids. The CDR3 spells CASSLGRYEQYF. The CDR3 DNA reads TGCGCCAGCAGCTTAGGGAGGTACGAGCAGTACTTC.

The genes are TRBV5-8 and TRBJ1-1, with TRBD1 matching over 8 bases. Germline V gene sequence: CDR1 SGHTS, CDR2 YDEGEE. Losses at the gene ends were 2 bases for V and 2 bases for J; bases not matched to a gene: 11. This CDR3 region has 17 residues. CDR3 in amino acids: CASSFRQGTNPNTEAFF. CDR3 DNA: TGTGCCAGCAGCTTTCGACAGGGGACAAACCCTAACACTGAAGCTTTCTTT. The full variable domain, rest sourced from reference TRBV5-8 and TRBJ1-1, is EAGVTQSPTHLIKTRGQQATLRCSPISGHTSVYWYQQALGLGLQFLLWYDEGEERNRGNFPPRFSGRQFPNYSSELNVNALELEDSALYLCASSFRQGTNPNTEAFFGQGTRLTVV.